The 23 T cell receptor beta chains listed next were all sequenced from one sample in a study of T-cell memory formation after mild COVID-19. Using its own MiXCR run on the 5' RACE reads, TCRdb lists one record per CDR3 protein. The sample carries 380,000 or so distinct CDR3 sequences, over 13% recorded once. Sequenced input: PBMCs or a T cell subset sorted from them (not recorded which). The source of these receptors is a man aged 18 to 35 who had mild COVID-19 (a few samples of this study predate the infection). Cell type and time point are not known.

The chain uses TRBV20-1 and TRBJ2-3, with D unresolved. The germline CDR1 and CDR2 sequences are DFQATT and SNEGSKA (reference sequence). Trimming removed 3 bases from V and 0 bases from J, with 16 bases in between. The CDR3 length is 16 residues. CDR3 sequence: CSASVRALTSTDTQYF. In nucleotides, the CDR3 is TGCAGTGCTAGTGTCCGGGCCCTCACTAGCACAGATACGCAGTATTTT.

The chain has TRBV4-1 and TRBJ2-1; possibly TRBD2 for D (7 bases). Germline values: CDR1 MGHRA, CDR2 YSYEKL. The length of the CDR3 is 16 residues. V was cut by 0 bases and J by 4 bases, with 13 bases left in between. The DNA for the CDR3 is TGCGCCAGCAGCCAAGATCTCGCGGGGGCTTACAATGAGCAGTTCTTC. Its translation is CASSQDLAGAYNEQFF.

V gene TRBV20-1 combines with J gene TRBJ1-1; D possibly corresponds to TRBD1 (6 bases). Trimming left V 3 bases short and J 5 bases short, with 13 bases between. Germline lookup yields CDR1 DFQATT and CDR2 SNEGSKA (reference sequence). The CDR3 spans 13 residues. This CDR3 is CSASPPGTTEAFF. The CDR3 coding sequence is TGCAGTGCTAGCCCTCCAGGGACAACTGAAGCTTTCTTT.

This clonotype was detected a few times. The chain couples TRBV4-1 to TRBJ2-5, with D hard to call. V was shortened by 1 base and J by 1 base, with 10 bases between the two germline ends. Germline lookup yields CDR1 MGHRA and CDR2 YSYEKL. The length of the CDR3 is 15 residues. The CDR3 region has the DNA TGCGCCAGCAGCCAAGTTACAGTAGGCCAAGAGACCCAGTACTTC. Translated, it gives CASSQVTVGQETQYF.

This chain connects TRBV4-3 to TRBJ2-1, with D tentatively TRBD2 (6 bases). The length of the CDR3 is 16 residues. CDR1 and CDR2 from the germline V gene are LGHNA and YSLEER. V lost 1 base, J lost 4 bases, and 14 bases lay in between. Here the CDR3 DNA reads TGCGCCAGCAGCCAAGCGTCAGGAGGGTCGTACAATGAGCAGTTCTTC. Residues: CASSQASGGSYNEQFF.

There are a few counts of this clonotype. In nucleotides, the CDR3 is TGTGCCAGCAGCTTGCGTATGGCCTTCAATCAGCCCCAGCATTTT. This gives the protein CASSLRMAFNQPQHF. The rearrangement joins TRBV5-5 to TRBJ1-5, with D unclear. This CDR3 is built from 15 residues. V dropped 1 base and J dropped 3 bases, with 11 bases sitting between them. CDR1 is SGHKS and CDR2 is YYEKEE in the germline V gene (reference sequence).

Many counts were recorded for this clonotype. The genes are TRBV7-9 and TRBJ1-2, with D perhaps matching TRBD1 (5 bases). V was shortened by 4 bases and J by 6 bases, with 15 bases between the two germline ends. CDR1 is SEHNR and CDR2 is FQNEAQ in the germline V gene (reference sequence). This CDR3 is 14 amino acids long. The CDR3 nucleotides read TGTGCCAGCAGCTCATACGGGCCGGGGGATGGCTACACCTTC. Protein product: CASSSYGPGDGYTF. The full variable domain, completed using reference TRBV7-9 and TRBJ1-2, is DTGVSQNPRHKITKRGQNVTFRCDPISEHNRLYWYRQTLGQGPEFLTYFQNEAQLEKSRLLSDRFSAERPKGSFSTLEIQRTEQGDSAMYLCASSSYGPGDGYTFGSGTRLTVV.

The chain links TRBV11-2 to TRBJ2-1, with D possibly matching TRBD2 (7 bases). The CDR3 is 16 amino acids. Trimming cost V 5 bases and J 3 bases, with 17 bases left between them. Germline V gene sequence: CDR1 SGHAT, CDR2 FQNNGV. This CDR3 is CASSPPFGGLYNEQFF. The CDR3 region has the DNA TGTGCCAGCAGCCCCCCCTTCGGGGGGCTCTACAATGAGCAGTTCTTC.

The V and J genes are TRBV24-1 and TRBJ1-1; D is possibly TRBD1 (5 bases). Between the trimmed V and J ends, which lost 7 bases and 6 bases, there was a span of 17 bases. This CDR3 comprises 14 residues. Germline CDR1 reads KGHDR; CDR2 reads SFDVKD. The CDR3 DNA is TGTGCCACCAGACACCGTGGGGGAACGGCTGAAGCTTTCTTT. It translates to CATRHRGGTAEAFF.

This clonotype was seen at least ten times. The chain has TRBV4-3 and TRBJ1-2, with D possibly matching TRBD1 (5 bases). This CDR3 has 12 residues. Per the germline V gene, CDR1 is LGHNA and CDR2 is YSLEER. The V end was cut by 4 bases, the J end by 6 bases, with 9 bases between. The CDR3 DNA reads TGCGCCAGCAGCCTTTCAGGGAATGGCTACACCTTC. It translates to CASSLSGNGYTF.

The chain uses TRBV7-9 and TRBJ2-7; no firm D call. The CDR3 length is 13 residues. The ends were cut back, 1 base at V and 6 bases at J, with 10 bases in the middle. Germline loops: CDR1 SEHNR, CDR2 FQNEAQ (reference sequence). The CDR3 loop is CASSLEFSSEQYV. CDR3 sequence (DNA): TGTGCCAGCAGCTTAGAGTTCAGTTCCGAGCAGTACGTC.

The J gene is TRBJ1-2, the V gene TRBV3-1, with unresolved D. Trimming cost V 1 base and J 4 bases, with 4 bases left between them. The CDR3 sequence is 12 residues long. Per germline, CDR1 LGHDT and CDR2 YNNKEL (reference sequence). The CDR3: CASSQGLYGYTF. The CDR3 DNA reads as TGTGCCAGCAGCCAAGGCCTCTATGGCTACACCTTC.

This clonotype was observed at least ten times. J is TRBJ2-5 and V is TRBV6-5; D not certain. The CDR3 consists of 15 residues. The V end was cut by 0 bases, the J end by 5 bases, with 13 bases between. CDR1 is MNHEY, CDR2 SVGAGI, per germline. CDR3 loop: CASSYSARPRETQYF. The CDR3 DNA reads TGTGCCAGCAGTTACTCGGCTCGGCCTAGGGAGACCCAGTACTTC.

This chain links TRBV20-1 with TRBJ2-5; 7 bases align to TRBD2. Germline V lookup: CDR1 DFQATT, CDR2 SNEGSKA (reference sequence). This CDR3 comprises 15 residues. The trim removed 4 bases at V and 5 bases at J, leaving 13 bases unmatched. The CDR3 is CSATKLAWGRETQYF. The CDR3 bases are TGCAGTGCTACTAAACTAGCGTGGGGCCGGGAGACCCAGTACTTC.

This clonotype was recorded a few times. The V gene is TRBV27, the J gene TRBJ2-7; 11 bases are shared with TRBD2. Germline V CDR1 and CDR2: MNHEY, SMNVEV (reference sequence). CDR3 length: 15 residues. With 8 bases clipped from V and 6 bases from J, the junction kept 12 bases outside the gene matches. CDR3 amino acids: CASGPSTLAGGEQYF. The CDR3 DNA reads as TGTGCCAGCGGTCCCTCCACCCTAGCGGGGGGCGAGCAGTACTTC.

This clonotype was counted ten times or more. The gene calls are TRBV5-1 and TRBJ2-5; TRBD1 aligns across 10 bases. With 4 bases clipped from V and 3 bases from J, the junction kept 3 bases outside the gene matches. Germline V gene lookup returns CDR1 SGHRS and CDR2 YFSETQ. The CDR3 is made up of 14 amino acids. CDR3 loop: CASSRGQGKETQYF. CDR3 nucleotide sequence: TGCGCCAGCAGCCGGGGACAGGGGAAAGAGACCCAGTACTTC.

The V call is TRBV7-2, the J call TRBJ1-6; the D gene is possibly TRBD1 (5 bases). Trimming cost V 4 bases and J 10 bases, with 14 bases left between them. Germline V gene sequence: CDR1 SGHTA, CDR2 FQGNSA. The CDR3 has 14 residues. CDR3 nucleotide sequence: TGTGCCAGCAGCTCACCCAGGGTAGGGTCACCCCTCCACTTT. Amino acids: CASSSPRVGSPLHF. The whole variable domain, remainder taken from reference TRBV7-2 and TRBJ1-6, is GAGVSQSPSNKVTEKGKDVELRCDPISGHTALYWYRQSLGQGLEFLIYFQGNSAPDKSGLPSDRFSAERTGGSVSTLTIQRTQQEDSAVYLCASSSPRVGSPLHFGNGTRLTVT.

The rearrangement uses TRBV3-1 and TRBJ2-7, with D possibly matching TRBD2 (6 bases). The germline V gene encodes CDR1 LGHDT and CDR2 YNNKEL (reference sequence). The V gene lost 5 bases and the J gene lost 8 bases, with 13 bases spanning the gap. The CDR3 runs to 12 residues. The CDR3 sequence is CASSFRETKQYF. The CDR3 DNA reads TGTGCCAGCAGCTTCCGGGAGACGAAGCAGTACTTC.

The sample holds a few counts of this clonotype. The chain employs TRBV7-8 and TRBJ2-3; 11 bases map to TRBD2. Trimming cost V 5 bases and J 0 bases; bases outside gene matches: 10. The V gene's germline CDR1 is SGHVS and CDR2 FQNEAQ. This CDR3 comprises 18 residues. The CDR3 sequence is CASSDPGTSGVSTDTQYF. DNA for the CDR3: TGTGCCAGCAGCGACCCCGGGACTAGCGGCGTAAGCACAGATACGCAGTATTTT.

This clonotype showed up many times. This chain uses TRBV7-2 with TRBJ2-7, with D perhaps being TRBD1 or TRBD2 (5 bases each). Germline V gene sequence: CDR1 SGHTA, CDR2 FQGNSA. V lost 1 base to trimming and J lost 2 bases, with 9 bases between them. This CDR3 region has 14 residues. Here the CDR3 reads CASSLGPGPYEQYV. The CDR3 DNA follows: TGTGCCAGCAGCTTAGGTCCGGGGCCCTACGAGCAGTACGTC.

This clonotype has ten or more counts. V gene TRBV10-3 combines with J gene TRBJ2-3; D uncertain. Germline lookup yields CDR1 ENHRY and CDR2 SYGVKD. V was pared by 4 bases and J by 4 bases, with 9 bases between. This CDR3 comprises 13 residues. As DNA, the CDR3 is TGTGCCATCAGTGCCGGGTGGGCAGATACGCAGTATTTT. It translates to CAISAGWADTQYF.

There are many counts of this clonotype. This sequence joins TRBV12-3 or TRBV12-4 and TRBJ2-1, with D perhaps matching TRBD1 or TRBD2 (5 bases each). V lost 5 bases and J 8 bases, leaving 13 bases between the germline ends. The CDR3 extends over 13 amino acids. The DNA of the CDR3 is TGTGCCAGCAGTCTTCCTGGGGGAGATGAGCAGTTCTTC. Residues: CASSLPGGDEQFF.

The V gene is TRBV4-1, the J gene TRBJ1-1, with a weak D call TRBD1 (6 bases). The CDR3 sequence is 16 residues long. V was shortened by 0 bases and J by 0 bases, with 11 bases between the two germline ends. Germline V CDR1 and CDR2: MGHRA, YSYEKL. CDR3 sequence: CASSQDTGLMNTEAFF. The CDR3 nucleotides read TGCGCCAGCAGCCAAGACACAGGGCTCATGAACACTGAAGCTTTCTTT.